A single sample gave rise to the 22 T cell receptor beta chains below, sequenced in a study of blood T cell repertoires in COVID-19. TCRdb's copy holds only in-frame clones and misses some; the assay was immunoSEQ multiplex PCR. The sample lists 250,000 or so clones, roughly 89% occurring once. Sequencing used PBMCs or T cells enriched from blood (not recorded which). The receptors originated from a woman aged 25-40 years with acute COVID-19.

This chain uses TRBV11-3 with TRBJ1-4; 7 bases map to TRBD1. V shed 3 bases, J shed 7 bases, and the junction held 11 bases outside the gene matches. Germline assignment: CDR1 SGHNT and CDR2 YENEEA. This CDR3 has 16 amino acids. The CDR3 sequence: CASSFGQGVVGEKLFF. The DNA for the CDR3 is TGTGCCAGCAGCTTCGGGCAGGGGGTTGTGGGTGAAAAACTGTTTTTT.

The chain uses TRBV7-2 and TRBJ1-2; TRBD1 matches at 8 bases. This CDR3 spans 14 amino acids. V gave up 2 bases and J gave up 7 bases; unmatched junction bases: 6. Germline V gene lookup returns CDR1 SGHTA and CDR2 FQGNSA. DNA for the CDR3: TGTGCCAGCAGCTTAAAAGACAGGGGACGTGGCTACACCTTC. Protein: CASSLKDRGRGYTF.

The rearrangement uses TRBV7-2 and TRBJ1-2, with D possibly being TRBD1 (6 bases). Germline assignment: CDR1 SGHTA and CDR2 FQGNSA. V lost 5 bases, J lost 10 bases, and 14 bases lay in between. The CDR3 spans 12 residues. The CDR3: CASSLGTFVYTF. DNA for the CDR3: TGTGCCAGCAGCCTCGGGACATTTGTCTACACCTTC.

This clone has just one count. This chain links TRBV15 with TRBJ1-1; no firm D call. Germline loops: CDR1 LNHNV, CDR2 YYDKDF (reference sequence). The CDR3 loop spans 13 amino acids. V was shortened by 2 bases and J by 4 bases, with 8 bases between the two germline ends. This chain's CDR3 is CATSRSFVTEAFF. The CDR3 coding sequence is TGTGCCACCAGCAGATCCTTTGTCACTGAAGCTTTCTTT.

The chain recombines TRBV15 with TRBJ1-4, with D possibly being TRBD1 (6 bases). The length of the CDR3 is 16 residues. The germline gives CDR1 LNHNV, CDR2 YYDKDF (reference sequence). The V end was cut by 0 bases, the J end by 1 base, with 9 bases between. In nucleotides, the CDR3 is TGTGCCACCAGCAGAGATTGGGGACAAACTAATGAAAAACTGTTTTTT. This sequence encodes CATSRDWGQTNEKLFF.

This clone was found a few times. The chain links TRBV4-2 to TRBJ1-5; tentatively, D is TRBD1 (5 bases). In germline, CDR1 is LGHNA, CDR2 YNFKEQ. The CDR3 consists of 15 residues. V shed 2 bases and J shed 3 bases, with 11 bases lying between them. CDR3 DNA sequence: TGTGCCAGCAGCCAATGGCAACAGGTCAATCAGCCCCAGCATTTT. Protein sequence: CASSQWQQVNQPQHF.

The rearrangement joins TRBV18 to TRBJ2-7; 8 bases are shared with TRBD1. V lost 9 bases to trimming and J lost 3 bases; unmatched junction nucleotides: 4. In germline, CDR1 is KGHSH, CDR2 LQKENI. There are 12 residues in the CDR3. The CDR3: CASHRGDYEQYF. DNA for the CDR3: TGTGCCAGTCACAGGGGGGACTACGAGCAGTACTTC.

V gene TRBV21-1 combines with J gene TRBJ1-4; the table gives TRBD1 as D, unverified against the DNA. TRBV21-1 is a pseudogene locus. The CDR3 has 18 residues. CDR3 sequence reads: CASSIPGGTVPRGEKLFF. The CDR3 nucleotides are TGTGCCAGCAGCATACCAGGGGGGACCGTTCCTCGGGGCGAAAAACTGTTTTTT.

The chain links TRBV6-6 to TRBJ1-1; D remains ambiguous. The V end lost 4 bases, the J end lost 1 base, and 7 bases lay between the germline ends. Germline values: CDR1 MNHNY, CDR2 SVGAGI (reference sequence). This CDR3 is built from 13 residues. CDR3 amino acids: CASSLDPNTEAFF. CDR3 nucleotide sequence: TGTGCCAGCAGTTTAGATCCGAACACTGAAGCTTTCTTT.

The chain combines TRBV27 with TRBJ2-7; D may be TRBD1 (6 bases). Germline V CDR1 and CDR2: MNHEY, SMNVEV (reference sequence). V gave up 6 bases and J gave up 4 bases, with 13 bases separating them. The CDR3 spans 13 residues. CDR3 sequence reads: CASRMGQAYEQYF. In DNA, the CDR3 is TGTGCCAGCAGAATGGGACAAGCATACGAGCAGTACTTC.

The gene calls are TRBV14 and TRBJ1-1; TRBD1 matches 7 bases. Germline V CDR1 and CDR2: SGHDN, FVKESK. Germline trimming cut 1 base from V and 5 bases from J; bases unmatched to any gene: 7. The CDR3 contains 15 residues. CDR3 coding DNA: TGTGCCAGCAGCCAAGGGGTTTCAGGGGGGACTGAAGCTTTCTTT. Its protein is CASSQGVSGGTEAFF.

There are a few counts of this clone. The V and J genes are TRBV19 and TRBJ1-5; D gene ambiguous. The CDR3 length is 14 residues. Trimming removed 2 bases from V and 5 bases from J, with 10 bases in between. Germline loops: CDR1 LNHDA, CDR2 SQIVND (reference sequence). CDR3 protein: CASSISQEDQPQHF. The CDR3 DNA reads as TGTGCCAGTAGTATAAGCCAGGAAGATCAGCCCCAGCATTTT.

In this sample, this clone turned up a few times. The chain couples TRBV19 to TRBJ1-2; D is possibly TRBD1 (5 bases). The germline gives CDR1 LNHDA, CDR2 SQIVND (reference sequence). The germline V and J ends were trimmed by 5 bases and 7 bases, with 17 bases remaining between them. This CDR3 is 14 amino acids long. CDR3: CASSGGDQPFGYTF. DNA for the CDR3: TGTGCCAGTAGTGGAGGGGACCAGCCATTTGGCTACACCTTC.

This chain links TRBV24-1 with TRBJ1-2; 9 bases fit TRBD1. The CDR3 has 18 residues. V shed 4 bases and J 7 bases; nucleotides not matched to a gene: 18. CDR1 is KGHDR and CDR2 is SFDVKD in the germline V gene. CDR3 nucleotide sequence: TGTGCCACCAGTGAATCTAAGTACAGGGGGCCAGCAGTGGGTGGCTACACCTTC. Amino acids: CATSESKYRGPAVGGYTF.

The J gene is TRBJ1-1, the V gene TRBV5-6; 9 bases agree with TRBD1. Germline V gene data show CDR1 as SGHDT and CDR2 as YYEEEE. The CDR3 sequence is 12 residues long. Germline trimming cut 4 bases from V and 6 bases from J; bases unmatched to any gene: 1. The DNA of the CDR3 is TGTGCCAGCAGCCGGACAGGGGCTGAAGCTTTCTTT. Encoded protein: CASSRTGAEAFF.

The chain carries TRBV5-4 and TRBJ2-7; TRBD1 matches at 7 bases. Trimming at V came to 5 bases and at J to 0 bases, leaving 11 bases not matched to a gene. The CDR3 sequence is 16 residues long. From germline, CDR1 is SGHNT and CDR2 YYREEE (reference sequence). CDR3 protein: CASRGNRGQSSYEQYF. The CDR3 DNA sequence: TGTGCCAGCAGGGGCAACCGGGGACAGAGCTCCTACGAGCAGTACTTC. The variable domain in full, completed from reference TRBV5-4 and TRBJ2-7, reads ETGVTQSPTHLIKTRGQQVTLRCSSQSGHNTVSWYQQALGQGPQFIFQYYREEENGRGNFPPRFSGLQFPNYSSELNVNALELDDSALYLCASRGNRGQSSYEQYFGPGTRLTVT.

This rearrangement joins TRBV12-3 or TRBV12-4 to TRBJ2-3; TRBD1 is a possible D gene (6 bases). The CDR3 loop spans 13 amino acids. V gave up 8 bases and J gave up 2 bases, with 11 bases separating them. Written as DNA, the CDR3 is TGTGCCAGCGGGGGCGGACTCACAGATACGCAGTATTTT. Translating gives CASGGGLTDTQYF.

The genes are TRBV30 and TRBJ2-4; D perhaps matches TRBD1 (5 bases). CDR1 GTSNPN and CDR2 SVGIG come from the germline V gene (reference sequence). The CDR3 loop spans 15 amino acids. V lost 2 bases to trimming and J lost 0 bases, with 11 bases between them. CDR3 amino acids: CAWSFTGVAKNIQYF. The CDR3 DNA follows: TGTGCCTGGAGTTTTACAGGAGTAGCCAAAAACATTCAGTACTTC.

This chain joins TRBV19 and TRBJ2-3; no definite D call. Deletions cut 1 base from V and 0 bases from J, with 5 bases between. The V gene's germline CDR1 is LNHDA and CDR2 SQIVND (reference sequence). The CDR3 is 14 amino acids. The CDR3: CASSIGASTDTQYF. CDR3 coding DNA: TGTGCCAGTAGTATAGGGGCTAGCACAGATACGCAGTATTTT.

The J gene is TRBJ1-1, the V gene TRBV4-3, with TRBD1 as a possible D gene (6 bases). This CDR3 has 13 residues. V gave up 4 bases and J gave up 4 bases, with 10 bases separating them. In germline, CDR1 is LGHNA, CDR2 YSLEER. The CDR3 sequence is CASSPTGTTEAFF. CDR3 nucleotide sequence: TGCGCCAGCAGCCCCACAGGGACCACTGAAGCTTTCTTT.

In DNA, the CDR3 is TGTGCCAGCAGCCGCTCGGACAGGGAGAATCAGCCCCAGCATTTT. It specifies CASSRSDRENQPQHF. J is TRBJ1-5 and V is TRBV2; 8 bases fit TRBD1. V was pared by 6 bases and J by 4 bases, with 8 bases of the junction left unmatched. The CDR3 spans 15 residues. Germline V gene lookup returns CDR1 SNHLY and CDR2 FYNNEI. Full variable domain (rest looked up from reference TRBV2 and TRBJ1-5): EPEVTQTPSHQVTQMGQEVILRCVPISNHLYFYWYRQILGQKVEFLVSFYNNEISEKSEIFDDQFSVERPDGSNFTLKIRSTKLEDSAMYFCASSRSDRENQPQHFGDGTRLSIL.

The chain is built from TRBV9 and TRBJ2-2; a weak D match, TRBD2 (6 bases). The V and J ends lost 7 bases and 7 bases respectively, with 8 bases between them. CDR3 length: 11 amino acids. Germline V CDR1 and CDR2: SGDLS, YYNGEE. The CDR3 reads CASGRDGELFF. The CDR3, as DNA: TGTGCCAGCGGGCGGGACGGGGAGCTGTTTTTT.